The 19 T cell receptor beta chains below all came from one sample that was sequenced in a study of regulatory T cells in long-lasting Graves disease. Construction of the TCR beta libraries employed iRepertoire HTBI primers in conjunction with Arm-PCR of CDR3 regions. TCRdb re-derived calls from the multiplex PCR reads in MiXCR, one entry per CDR3 protein. The sample yields 450,000 to 600,000 distinct CDR3 sequences, roughly 17% seen once. The time point here: newly diagnosed GD, antithyroid drugs for less than 3 months. PBMC RNA was the source of the TCR library. In addition, the sample was reused for a study of T cells in Graves' hyperthyroidism and ophthalmopathy.

Sequencing used peripheral blood mononuclear cells (PBMCs), obtained at new diagnosis, from a patient treated with antithyroid drugs. These receptors all stem from a man between 35 and 55 years old with Graves disease.

This clonotype occurred many times. In DNA, the CDR3 is TGCGCCAGCAGGACTAGCGGGCTTTTGACAGATACGCAGTATTTT. Amino acid sequence: CASRTSGLLTDTQYF. This sequence joins TRBV5-1 and TRBJ2-3; 10 bases are shared with TRBD2. Germline V gene data show CDR1 as SGHRS and CDR2 as YFSETQ. Losses at the gene ends were 5 bases for V and 3 bases for J; bases not matched to a gene: 6. CDR3 length: 15 amino acids.

Many counts were recorded for this clonotype. The V gene is TRBV6-1, the J gene TRBJ1-1; D is unclear. The CDR3 sequence is 15 residues long. V was shortened by 0 bases and J by 1 base, with 9 bases between the two germline ends. Germline CDR1 MNHNS, CDR2 SASEGT. CDR3 sequence: CASSEAGGRNTEAFF. CDR3 coding DNA: TGTGCCAGCAGTGAAGCGGGAGGGAGGAACACTGAAGCTTTCTTT.

This clonotype was seen at least ten times. At one end, the junction sequence differs from germline, possibly due to a read error. J is TRBJ2-3 and V is TRBV5-1; D remains ambiguous. CDR3 size: 11 residues. Germline CDR1 and CDR2: SGHRS and YFSETQ. As DNA, the CDR3 is TGTGCCAGCACACAAACAGATACGCAGTATTTT. Its translation is CASTQTDTQYF.

This clonotype was detected only a few times. The rearrangement joins TRBV30 to TRBJ1-6; possibly TRBD1 for D (5 bases). Between the trimmed V and J ends, which lost 0 bases and 5 bases, there was a span of 8 bases. CDR1 and CDR2 (germline): GTSNPN, SVGIG (reference sequence). The CDR3 runs to 14 residues. The chain's CDR3 is CAWSVDRHNSPLHF. In DNA, the CDR3 is TGTGCCTGGAGTGTTGACAGACATAATTCACCCCTCCACTTT.

This clonotype was recorded many times. The rearrangement uses TRBV30 and TRBJ1-2; D is ambiguous. Deletions cut 5 bases from V and 4 bases from J, with 23 bases between. In germline, CDR1 is GTSNPN, CDR2 SVGIG (reference sequence). The CDR3 totals 16 residues. For the CDR3, the DNA is TGTGCCTGGGGCCGAGGGATGACCCCGGGAGGCTATGGCTACACCTTC. Translation: CAWGRGMTPGGYGYTF.

This clonotype was counted at least ten times. V gene TRBV5-1 combines with J gene TRBJ1-1, with D hard to call. The ends were cut back, 0 bases at V and 7 bases at J, with 13 bases in the middle. Germline CDR1 reads SGHRS; CDR2 reads YFSETQ. The CDR3 loop spans 14 amino acids. The CDR3, as DNA: TGCGCCAGCAGCTTGGCCTTAGGAACAGATGAAGCTTTCTTT. Encoded protein: CASSLALGTDEAFF.

This clonotype was counted many times. J is TRBJ1-2 and V is TRBV29-1; 12 bases fit TRBD1. The V segment lost 6 bases and the J segment 4 bases; nucleotides outside the gene matches: 15. Per the germline V gene, CDR1 is SQVTM and CDR2 is ANQGSEA. The CDR3 is made up of 17 amino acids. In DNA form, the CDR3 reads TGCAGCGTCCCCATTCCACCGGGACAGGGGGCTGGCTATGGCTACACCTTC. Translation gives CSVPIPPGQGAGYGYTF.

This clonotype occurred a few times. The CDR3 is CASSARDYGYTF. CDR3 nucleotides: TGTGCCAGTAGCGCAAGAGATTATGGCTACACCTTC. This chain links TRBV19 with TRBJ1-2; no clear D gene. The CDR3 runs to 12 residues. The germline V gene has CDR1 LNHDA and CDR2 SQIVND (reference sequence). V lost 6 bases, J lost 5 bases, and 10 bases lay in between. Full variable domain (missing parts from reference TRBV19 and TRBJ1-2): DGGITQSPKYLFRKEGQNVTLSCEQNLNHDAMYWYRQDPGQGLRLIYYSQIVNDFQKGDIAEGYSVSREKKESFPLTVTSAQKNPTAFYLCASSARDYGYTFGSGTRLTVV.

This clonotype was observed a few times. The gene calls are TRBV7-9 and TRBJ2-3, with 7 positions matching TRBD2. J lost 0 bases, V lost 2 bases, and 2 bases had no gene match. From germline, CDR1 is SEHNR and CDR2 FQNEAQ (reference sequence). The CDR3 runs to 15 residues. CDR3 loop: CASSLRRESTDTQYF. The CDR3 bases are TGTGCCAGCAGCTTAAGGCGGGAGAGCACAGATACGCAGTATTTT.

This clonotype was recorded at least ten times. The chain recombines TRBV2 with TRBJ2-3; possible D gene TRBD2, 5 bases. Trimming took 10 bases from V and 2 from J, leaving 13 bases between them. The germline V gene encodes CDR1 SNHLY and CDR2 FYNNEI. The CDR3 covers 13 residues. The CDR3: CATSRRSTDTQYF. The CDR3 DNA reads as TGTGCCACATCCCGGAGGTCCACAGATACGCAGTATTTT.

This clonotype was seen at least ten times. The chain is built from TRBV28 and TRBJ2-5; 9 bases map to TRBD2. Germline-derived CDR1 and CDR2 are MDHEN and SYDVKM. The V segment lost 5 bases and the J segment 5 bases; nucleotides outside the gene matches: 9. This CDR3 comprises 15 residues. Here the CDR3 DNA reads TGTGCCAGCAGTCCTCCTGCGGGAGGGCTGGAGACCCAGTACTTC. It encodes CASSPPAGGLETQYF.

This clonotype was seen at least ten times. V and J are TRBV28 and TRBJ2-5; possible D gene TRBD1, 7 bases. In germline, CDR1 is MDHEN, CDR2 SYDVKM. The CDR3 is made up of 11 amino acids. The V end lost 3 bases, the J end lost 10 bases, and 9 bases lay between the germline ends. The CDR3 DNA reads TGTGCCAGCAGTTTCAGGGGGGACCAGTACTTC. Translating it yields CASSFRGDQYF.

J is TRBJ2-5 and V is TRBV20-1; the D gene is possibly TRBD2 (6 bases). The CDR3 contains 14 residues. Germline V lookup: CDR1 DFQATT, CDR2 SNEGSKA (reference sequence). V lost 0 bases, J lost 4 bases, and 12 bases lay in between. The CDR3 sequence: CSARDGLGGETQYF. CDR3 nucleotide sequence: TGCAGTGCTAGAGATGGGTTGGGGGGAGAGACCCAGTACTTC.

The J gene is TRBJ1-6, the V gene TRBV7-9, with 10 bases matching TRBD1. V shed 0 bases, J shed 16 bases, and the junction held 15 bases outside the gene matches. The germline V gene has CDR1 SEHNR and CDR2 FQNEAQ (reference sequence). The CDR3 has 17 amino acids. CDR3 protein: CASSLAGQGDSFGTLHF. The CDR3 DNA reads as TGTGCCAGCAGCTTAGCAGGACAGGGGGACAGCTTCGGGACTCTCCACTTT.

This clonotype turned up a few times. This chain links TRBV6-2 or TRBV6-3 with TRBJ2-1; TRBD2 matches 12 bases. V lost 6 bases and J lost 10; bases outside the gene matches: 13. Germline values: CDR1 MNHEY, CDR2 SVGEGT. CDR3 length equals 16 residues. DNA for the CDR3: TGTGCCAGCAGAAGAGTCGCTAGCGGGAGGGCTTGGGAGCAGTTCTTC. This sequence encodes CASRRVASGRAWEQFF.

This clonotype was recorded at least ten times. The chain employs TRBV28 and TRBJ2-7; 7 nucleotides agree with TRBD1. This CDR3 has 14 residues. Germline CDR1 and CDR2: MDHEN and SYDVKM. V shed 7 bases and J 3 bases; nucleotides not matched to a gene: 9. In nucleotides, the CDR3 is TGTGCCAGCACCGAATCGACAGGGTTCTACGAGCAGTACTTC. Its translation: CASTESTGFYEQYF.

The chain combines TRBV27 with TRBJ2-5; tentatively, D is TRBD1 or TRBD2 (5 bases each). Germline V gene data show CDR1 as MNHEY and CDR2 as SMNVEV (reference sequence). The germline V and J ends were trimmed by 1 base and 1 base, with 10 bases remaining between them. The CDR3 contains 15 residues. The CDR3 coding sequence is TGTGCCAGCAGTTTATTCCCGGGGCCCCAAGAGACCCAGTACTTC. Translating it yields CASSLFPGPQETQYF.

This clonotype appeared many times. The rearrangement uses TRBV29-1 and TRBJ2-7; 8 bases align to TRBD1. The CDR3 contains 12 residues. CDR1 and CDR2 from the germline V gene are SQVTM and ANQGSEA. V lost 4 bases and J lost 4; bases outside the gene matches: 3. CDR3 amino acids: CSVGTGMYEQYF. The CDR3 region has the DNA TGCAGCGTTGGGACAGGGATGTACGAGCAGTACTTC.

This clonotype appeared many times. This sequence joins TRBV7-4 and TRBJ2-7, with unresolved D. Trimming cost V 3 bases and J 4 bases, with 19 bases left between them. This CDR3 contains 16 residues. CDR1 is SGHVT, CDR2 SQSDAQ, per germline. CDR3: CASSFPGVRLGYEQYF. CDR3 nucleotides: TGTGCCAGCAGCTTCCCTGGGGTACGGCTAGGTTACGAGCAGTACTTC.